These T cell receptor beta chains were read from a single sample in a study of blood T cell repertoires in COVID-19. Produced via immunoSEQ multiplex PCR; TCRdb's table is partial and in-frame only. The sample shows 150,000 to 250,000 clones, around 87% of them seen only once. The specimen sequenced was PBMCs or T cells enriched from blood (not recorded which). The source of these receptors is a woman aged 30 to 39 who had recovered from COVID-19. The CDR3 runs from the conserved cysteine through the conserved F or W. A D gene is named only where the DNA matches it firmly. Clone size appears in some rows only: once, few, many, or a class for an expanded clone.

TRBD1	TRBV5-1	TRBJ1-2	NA	TGCGCCAGCAGCACCGGTGAGGGACAGACCTATGGCTACACCTTC	CASSTGEGQTYGYTF
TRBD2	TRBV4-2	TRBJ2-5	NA	TGTGCCAGCAGCCTGTCGGCTAGCGGGGGGGGGCAAGAGACCCAGTACTTC	CASSLSASGGGQETQYF
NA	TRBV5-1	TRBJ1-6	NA	TGCGCCAGCAGCTTGAGTCAGTTCTCCTATAATTCACCCCTCCACTTT	CASSLSQFSYNSPLHF
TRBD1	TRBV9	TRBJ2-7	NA	TGTGCCAGCAGCGTAGCACAGGGGTACGCCTACGAGCAGTACTTC	CASSVAQGYAYEQYF
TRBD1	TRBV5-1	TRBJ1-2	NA	TGCGCCAGCAGCTTGGCCAGGAAAGTCGGGACAGGGGAGTCTTTCTATGGCTACACCTTC	CASSLARKVGTGESFYGYTF
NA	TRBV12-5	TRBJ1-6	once	TGTGCTAGTGGTTTGGAACAAACAGGGTACTATAATTCACCCCTCCACTTT	CASGLEQTGYYNSPLHF
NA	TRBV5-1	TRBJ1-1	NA	TGCGCCAGCAGTCCGCGGGGGCCCCCTGAAGCTTTCTTT	CASSPRGPPEAFF
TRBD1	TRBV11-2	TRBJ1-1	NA	TGTGCCAGCAGCCAGTTCCCAGGACGGACAGGGGTAGGTGGGACTGAAGCTTTCTTT	CASSQFPGRTGVGGTEAFF
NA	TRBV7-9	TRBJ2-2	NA	TGTGCCAGCAGCTTAGTACTGGTCCAGGAGCTGTTTTTT	CASSLVLVQELFF
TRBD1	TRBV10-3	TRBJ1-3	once	TGTGCCATCAGTGCTCTTACGACAGGGAACGGAAACACCATATATTTT	CAISALTTGNGNTIYF
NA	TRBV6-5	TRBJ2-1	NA	TGTGCCAGCAGTTCCACCCATAGCTCCTACAATGAGCAGTTCTTC	CASSSTHSSYNEQFF
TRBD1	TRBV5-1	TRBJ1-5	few	TGCGCCAGCAGCGGGACGACAGGGGACAGTCAGCCCCAGCATTTT	CASSGTTGDSQPQHF
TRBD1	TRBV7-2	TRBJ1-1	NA	TGTGCCAGCAGATCCCAGGGGGCTGAGGGAACTGAAGCTTTCTTT	CASRSQGAEGTEAFF
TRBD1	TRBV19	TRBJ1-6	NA	TGTGCCAGTAGTATAGGACAGGGGGCGCGTTCACCCCTCCACTTT	CASSIGQGARSPLHF
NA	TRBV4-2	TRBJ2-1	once	TGTGCCAGCAGCCAAGACCACAGACAGGATTACAATGAGCAGTTCTTC	CASSQDHRQDYNEQFF
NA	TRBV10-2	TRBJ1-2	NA	TGCGCCAGCAGTGAGTCGACTCGACGGTGGGATGGCTACACCTTC	CASSESTRRWDGYTF
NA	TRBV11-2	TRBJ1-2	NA	TGTGCCAGCAGCCAATGGACTGATCCCGGCTACACCTTC	CASSQWTDPGYTF
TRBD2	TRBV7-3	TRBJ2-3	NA	TGTGCCAGCAGCTCAGTTAGCGGGGGACCAGATACGCAGTATTTT	CASSSVSGGPDTQYF
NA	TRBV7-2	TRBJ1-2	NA	TGTGCCAGCAGCTCGGGGGGGAACTATGGCTACACCTTC	CASSSGGNYGYTF
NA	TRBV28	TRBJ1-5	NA	TGTGCCAGCATTAGACCCGGAGGGTACAATCAGCCCCAGCATTTT	CASIRPGGYNQPQHF
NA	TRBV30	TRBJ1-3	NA	TGTGCCTGGACCCAGGGTGGAAACACCATATATTTT	CAWTQGGNTIYF
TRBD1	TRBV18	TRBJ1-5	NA	TGTGCCAGCTCACCACTGGACAGGGAACAGCCCCAGCATTTT	CASSPLDREQPQHF
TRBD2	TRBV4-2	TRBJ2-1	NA	TGTGCCAGCAGCCAAGTAGAAGCTGGGCGGGGGAACTACAATGAGCAGTTCTTC	CASSQVEAGRGNYNEQFF